The 19 T cell receptor beta chains given below trace back to one sample, sequenced in a study of PD-L1 blockade in urothelial cancer. The method was immunoSEQ multiplex PCR; TCRdb's version includes in-frame clones alone and lacks a portion of them. The repertoire consists of 40,000 to 55,000 clones, with more than 70% occurring once and the leading ten covering about 20%. Sample time point: pretreatment peripheral blood. Material: PBMCs, obtained around atezolizumab (anti-PD-L1) treatment. The receptors originated from a man in his fifties or sixties with urothelial cancer.

The gene calls are TRBV29-1 and TRBJ1-1; possible D gene TRBD1, 6 bases. The length of the CDR3 is 14 residues. With 4 bases removed from V and 6 bases from J, the gap between germline ends came to 18 bases. Germline CDR1 SQVTM, CDR2 ANQGSEA. The CDR3 DNA follows: TGCAGCGTTGGGGAGGGGGTCTCGTTGGCTGAAGCTTTCTTT. This gives the protein CSVGEGVSLAEAFF.

The chain has TRBV27 and TRBJ1-6; TRBD1 might be the D (5 bases). V dropped 4 bases and J dropped 7 bases, with 17 bases sitting between them. Germline V gene data show CDR1 as MNHEY and CDR2 as SMNVEV (reference sequence). The CDR3 runs 16 residues. This CDR3 is CASSSPSQGENSPLHF. For the CDR3, the DNA is TGTGCCAGCAGTTCCCCCTCGCAGGGTGAGAATTCACCCCTCCACTTT.

The genes are TRBV30 and TRBJ2-7, with a possible D match to TRBD1 (6 bases). CDR1 is GTSNPN, CDR2 SVGIG, per germline (reference sequence). Trimming shortened V by 5 bases and J by 3 bases, and 11 bases separated the two germline ends. The CDR3 has 12 residues. The CDR3 coding sequence is TGTGCCTGGGACAGGACAAACTACGAGCAGTACTTC. It is translated as CAWDRTNYEQYF.

J is TRBJ1-2 and V is TRBV19; maybe TRBD1 (5 bases). In germline, CDR1 is LNHDA, CDR2 SQIVND (reference sequence). CDR3 length: 13 amino acids. V was trimmed by 0 bases and J by 8 bases, leaving 10 bases between them. CDR3 in amino acids: CASSIDARTGYTF. The CDR3 region has the DNA TGTGCCAGTAGTATAGATGCCCGGACAGGCTACACCTTC.

The chain has TRBV7-2 and TRBJ2-7, with 10 bases fitting TRBD2. Trimming removed 1 base from V and 4 bases from J; junction bases left unmatched: 4. The CDR3 sequence is 15 residues long. The germline V gene encodes CDR1 SGHTA and CDR2 FQGNSA. CDR3 sequence (DNA): TGTGCCAGCAGCTTAGGGGGTAGCGGGGGGTACGAGCAGTACTTC. Translation: CASSLGGSGGYEQYF. Complete variable domain (other parts from reference TRBV7-2 and TRBJ2-7): GAGVSQSPSNKVTEKGKDVELRCDPISGHTALYWYRQSLGQGLEFLIYFQGNSAPDKSGLPSDRFSAERTGGSVSTLTIQRTQQEDSAVYLCASSLGGSGGYEQYFGPGTRLTVT.

This clone has more than one count but fewer than ten. The genes are TRBV5-4 and TRBJ1-1, with 7 positions matching TRBD1. Trimming cost V 0 bases and J 5 bases; bases outside gene matches: 4. Germline CDR1 SGHNT, CDR2 YYREEE (reference sequence). The CDR3 sequence is 14 residues long. The chain's CDR3 is CASSLGADRTEAFF. In DNA form, the CDR3 reads TGTGCCAGCAGCTTGGGAGCGGACAGGACTGAAGCTTTCTTT.

J is TRBJ2-2 and V is TRBV5-1, with a weak D call TRBD2 (7 bases). This CDR3 comprises 16 residues. CDR1 is SGHRS and CDR2 is YFSETQ in the germline V gene. V was clipped by 4 bases and J by 7 bases, with 20 bases between them. The CDR3 here is CASSPRGSGDVGELFF. CDR3 coding DNA: TGCGCCAGCAGCCCTAGGGGGAGCGGGGACGTCGGGGAGCTGTTTTTT.

The J gene is TRBJ2-2, the V gene TRBV7-2, with TRBD1 matching over 7 bases. CDR1 and CDR2 from the germline V gene are SGHTA and FQGNSA. V dropped 5 bases and J dropped 5; count of bases not matched to a gene: 8. The CDR3 runs to 15 residues. This CDR3 is CASSRDRTDTGELFF. Written as DNA, the CDR3 is TGTGCCAGCAGCCGGGACAGAACTGATACCGGGGAGCTGTTTTTT.

V and J are TRBV18 and TRBJ1-3, with a possible D match to TRBD1 (5 bases). V was trimmed by 8 bases and J by 4 bases, leaving 24 bases between them. The CDR3 totals 17 residues. The V gene's germline CDR1 is KGHSH and CDR2 LQKENI. The CDR3 spells CASTRWDSNQKGNTIYF. The CDR3 DNA is TGTGCCAGCACAAGGTGGGACTCCAACCAGAAGGGAAACACCATATATTTT.

The chain employs TRBV29-1 and TRBJ1-1, with 7 bases fitting TRBD1. The CDR3 is 11 residues long. CDR1 SQVTM and CDR2 ANQGSEA come from the germline V gene. The V gene end was trimmed by 7 bases and the J gene end by 1 base; junction bases not matched to a gene: 0. CDR3 in amino acids: CSGDRNTEAFF. CDR3 DNA sequence: TGCAGCGGGGACAGGAACACTGAAGCTTTCTTT.

This clone was counted once. This rearrangement joins TRBV6-6 to TRBJ2-5; TRBD1 matches at 9 bases. There are 16 residues in the CDR3. Trimming cost V 7 bases and J 4 bases; bases outside gene matches: 13. Germline V gene data show CDR1 as MNHNY and CDR2 as SVGAGI (reference sequence). The CDR3 coding sequence is TGTGCCAGCAAAAAATCCGGGACAGGGATCTCAGAGACCCAGTACTTC. Protein product: CASKKSGTGISETQYF.

This chain connects TRBV2 to TRBJ1-3; TRBD1 matches 9 bases. The CDR3 sequence is 15 residues long. CDR1 and CDR2 (germline): SNHLY, FYNNEI. Trimming cost V 8 bases and J 0 bases; bases outside gene matches: 5. CDR3 DNA: TGTGCCAGCGGTACAGGGGGCTACTCTGGAAACACCATATATTTT. It specifies CASGTGGYSGNTIYF.

CDR3 sequence: CASSPGTVGTEAFF. The CDR3 DNA reads as TGTGCCAGCAGCCCCGGGACAGTGGGCACTGAAGCTTTCTTT. The chain has TRBV11-3 and TRBJ1-1; 7 nucleotides agree with TRBD1. The germline V gene has CDR1 SGHNT and CDR2 YENEEA. Trimming cost V 5 bases and J 4 bases; bases outside gene matches: 7. The CDR3 runs to 14 residues.

This clone was seen a single time. The rearrangement links TRBV5-6 to TRBJ1-1, with 9 bases fitting TRBD1. Germline CDR1 and CDR2: SGHDT and YYEEEE. The CDR3 is made up of 17 amino acids. Germline trimming cut 5 bases from V and 1 base from J; bases unmatched to any gene: 12. The CDR3 region has the DNA TGTGCCAGCAGTTCTTACAGGGGGCGGTTTGGGAACACTGAAGCTTTCTTT. Translation: CASSSYRGRFGNTEAFF. Drawing the rest from reference TRBV5-6 and TRBJ1-1, the complete variable domain is DAGVTQSPTHLIKTRGQQVTLRCSPKSGHDTVSWYQQALGQGPQFIFQYYEEEERQRGNFPDRFSGHQFPNYSSELNVNALLLGDSALYLCASSSYRGRFGNTEAFFGQGTRLTVV.

The V gene is TRBV18, the J gene TRBJ2-1; 10 positions match TRBD2. This CDR3 comprises 16 residues. After removal of 6 bases from V and 5 bases from J, the junction contained 10 bases not matched to a gene. CDR1 is KGHSH, CDR2 LQKENI, per germline. The CDR3 sequence: CASSPSSGRSNNEQFF. The CDR3 DNA follows: TGTGCCAGCTCCCCTAGTAGCGGGAGGTCAAACAATGAGCAGTTCTTC.

V gene TRBV6-1 combines with J gene TRBJ2-7, with a weak D call TRBD1 (6 bases). V shed 2 bases and J shed 4 bases, with 9 bases lying between them. This CDR3 spans 13 amino acids. Germline CDR1 reads MNHNS; CDR2 reads SASEGT. The CDR3 here is CASSENRVYEQYF. As DNA, the CDR3 is TGTGCCAGCAGTGAAAACAGGGTATACGAGCAGTACTTC.

The chain employs TRBV5-1 and TRBJ1-2; the D is unclear. Germline CDR1 and CDR2: SGHRS and YFSETQ. V shed 0 bases and J shed 5 bases, with 17 bases lying between them. The CDR3 is 16 residues long. The DNA for the CDR3 is TGCGCCAGCAGCTTGGATATCGACCCAGGCGGGTATGGCTACACCTTC. This sequence encodes CASSLDIDPGGYGYTF.

The CDR3, as DNA: TGCGCCAGCAGCTTGGGAGGACAGGGGGCCTCTGGGGCCAACGTCCTGACTTTC. This translates into CASSLGGQGASGANVLTF. The chain couples TRBV5-1 to TRBJ2-6, with 11 bases aligning to TRBD1. The V segment lost 0 bases and the J segment 0 bases; nucleotides outside the gene matches: 2. The length of the CDR3 is 18 residues. Germline loops: CDR1 SGHRS, CDR2 YFSETQ.

The chain joins TRBV2 to TRBJ2-7, with 10 bases lining up with TRBD1. The germline gives CDR1 SNHLY, CDR2 FYNNEI. The CDR3 totals 14 residues. V gave up 7 bases and J gave up 4 bases; unmatched junction bases: 7. The CDR3 loop is CASIWDRGTYEQYF. As DNA, the CDR3 is TGTGCCAGCATTTGGGACAGGGGCACGTACGAGCAGTACTTC.